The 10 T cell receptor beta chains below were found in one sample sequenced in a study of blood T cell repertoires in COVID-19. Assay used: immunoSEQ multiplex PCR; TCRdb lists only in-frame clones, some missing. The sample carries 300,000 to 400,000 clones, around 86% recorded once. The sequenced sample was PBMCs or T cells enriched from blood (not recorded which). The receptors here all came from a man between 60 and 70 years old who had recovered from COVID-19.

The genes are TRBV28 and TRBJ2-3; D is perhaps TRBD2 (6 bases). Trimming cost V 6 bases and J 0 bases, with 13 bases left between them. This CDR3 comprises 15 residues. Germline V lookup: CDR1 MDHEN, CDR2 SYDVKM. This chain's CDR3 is CASRIGGASTDTQYF. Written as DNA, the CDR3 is TGTGCCAGCAGAATCGGAGGGGCTAGCACAGATACGCAGTATTTT. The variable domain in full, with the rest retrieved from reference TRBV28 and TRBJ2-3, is DVKVTQSSRYLVKRTGEKVFLECVQDMDHENMFWYRQDPGLGLRLIYFSYDVKMKEKGDIPEGYSVSREKKERFSLILESASTNQTSMYLCASRIGGASTDTQYFGPGTRLTVL.

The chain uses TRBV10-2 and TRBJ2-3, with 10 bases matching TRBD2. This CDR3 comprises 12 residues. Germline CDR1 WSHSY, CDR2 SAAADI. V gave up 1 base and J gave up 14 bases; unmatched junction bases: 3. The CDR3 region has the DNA TGCGCCAGCAGTGAGTTCAAGCGGGAGGGGTATTTT. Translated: CASSEFKREGYF.

For the CDR3, the DNA is TGTGCCAGCAGCTTAGAGGCTAGCGTGGTCACAGATACGCAGTATTTT. Its translation: CASSLEASVVTDTQYF. This sequence joins TRBV7-2 and TRBJ2-3; D is possibly TRBD2 (6 bases). This CDR3 has 16 amino acids. CDR1 and CDR2 from the germline V gene are SGHTA and FQGNSA. The V end lost 1 base, the J end lost 2 bases, and 13 bases lay between the germline ends.

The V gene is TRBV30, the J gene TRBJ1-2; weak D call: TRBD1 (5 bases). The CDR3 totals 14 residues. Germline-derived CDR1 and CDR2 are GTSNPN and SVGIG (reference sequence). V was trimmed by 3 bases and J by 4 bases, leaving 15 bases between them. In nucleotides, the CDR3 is TGTGCCTGGAGGGACATTCCCCTGGGCTATGGCTACACCTTC. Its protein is CAWRDIPLGYGYTF.

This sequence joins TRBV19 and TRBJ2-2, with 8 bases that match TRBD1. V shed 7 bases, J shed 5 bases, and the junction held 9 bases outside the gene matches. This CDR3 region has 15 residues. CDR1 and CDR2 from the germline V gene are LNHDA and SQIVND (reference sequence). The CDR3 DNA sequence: TGTGCCAGTATAGGACAGGGTGGATGGACCGGGGAGCTGTTTTTT. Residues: CASIGQGGWTGELFF.

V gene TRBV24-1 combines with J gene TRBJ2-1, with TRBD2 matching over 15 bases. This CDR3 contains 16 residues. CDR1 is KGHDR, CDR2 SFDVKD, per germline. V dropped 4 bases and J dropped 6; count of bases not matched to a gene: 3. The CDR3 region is CATSDLGLAGGNEQFF. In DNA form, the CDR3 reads TGTGCCACCAGTGACCTGGGACTAGCGGGAGGCAATGAGCAGTTCTTC.

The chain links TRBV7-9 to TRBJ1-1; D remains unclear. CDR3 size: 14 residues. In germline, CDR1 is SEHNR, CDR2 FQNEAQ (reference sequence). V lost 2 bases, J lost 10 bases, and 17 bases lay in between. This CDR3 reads CASSLRRDAPTAFF. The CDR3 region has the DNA TGTGCCAGCAGCTTACGCCGGGATGCCCCCACAGCTTTCTTT.

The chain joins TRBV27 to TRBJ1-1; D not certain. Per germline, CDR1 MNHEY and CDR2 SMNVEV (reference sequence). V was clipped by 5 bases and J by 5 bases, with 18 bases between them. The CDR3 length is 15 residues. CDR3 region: CASSNRGRSLTEAFF. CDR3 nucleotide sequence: TGTGCCAGCAGTAATAGAGGGCGGTCGTTAACTGAAGCTTTCTTT.

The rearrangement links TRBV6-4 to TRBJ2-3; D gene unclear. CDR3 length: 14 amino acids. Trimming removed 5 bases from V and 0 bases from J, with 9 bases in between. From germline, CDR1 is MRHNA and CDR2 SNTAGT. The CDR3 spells CASSSEASTDTQYF. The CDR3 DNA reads TGTGCCAGCAGTTCAGAGGCTAGCACAGATACGCAGTATTTT.

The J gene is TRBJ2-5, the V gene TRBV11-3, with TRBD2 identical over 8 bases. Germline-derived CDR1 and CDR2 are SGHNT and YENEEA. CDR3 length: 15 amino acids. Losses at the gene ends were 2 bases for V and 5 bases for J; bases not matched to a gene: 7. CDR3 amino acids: CASSLSAGGTETQYF. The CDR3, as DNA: TGTGCCAGCAGCTTATCCGCGGGAGGTACTGAGACCCAGTACTTC.